This T cell receptor (beta chain) was sequenced during a study of T cell changes during pregnancy in multiple sclerosis. Method: immunoSEQ multiplex PCR; TCRdb's copy keeps in-frame clones and lacks some. The sample lists 40,000 or so clones, more than 75% occurring once. The CDR3 is 14 amino acids. Looked up from germline, CDR1 is SSHAT and CDR2 is FNYEAQ (reference sequence). Points on this clone: The junction differs from germline at one of its ends, possibly a read error.

This receptor was taken from a female donor with multiple sclerosis, enrolled in a pregnancy study. The chain joins TRBV7-7 to TRBJ2-1; 9 nucleotides match TRBD2. This material consisted of CD8+ T cells from peripheral blood mononuclear cells, taken in the third trimester of pregnancy. DNA for the CDR3: TGTGCTAGCAGTAAGCGGGGGGACTACAATGAGCAGTTCTTC. Protein sequence: CASSKRGDYNEQFF.